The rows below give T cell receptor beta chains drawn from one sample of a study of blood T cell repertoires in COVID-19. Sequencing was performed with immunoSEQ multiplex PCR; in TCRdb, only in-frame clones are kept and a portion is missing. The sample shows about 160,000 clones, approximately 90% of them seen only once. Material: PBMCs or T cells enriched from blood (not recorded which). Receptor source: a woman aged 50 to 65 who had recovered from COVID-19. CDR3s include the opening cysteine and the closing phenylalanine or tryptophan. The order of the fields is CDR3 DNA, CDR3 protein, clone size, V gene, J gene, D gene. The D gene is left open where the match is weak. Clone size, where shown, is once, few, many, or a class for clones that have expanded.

TGTGCCACCAGCCCCAGGGGGTTTGCCTATGGCTACACCTTC	CATSPRGFAYGYTF	-	TRBV15	TRBJ1-2	TRBD1
TGTGCCAGCAGTTACTCGGGACTACTCCTCGAGCAGTACTTC	CASSYSGLLLEQYF	-	TRBV6-2/TRBV6-3	TRBJ2-7	TRBD2
TGTGCCAGCAGTTATCGGACAGGGGAGATATCCTATAATTCACCCCTCCACTTT	CASSYRTGEISYNSPLHF	-	TRBV6-2/TRBV6-3	TRBJ1-6	TRBD1
TGTGCCAGCAGTAATGGACAGGGCTCTGGCTACACCTTC	CASSNGQGSGYTF	-	TRBV6-5	TRBJ1-2	TRBD1
TGTGCCAGCACCAACCGGGAAAAGAACACTGAAGCTTTCTTT	CASTNREKNTEAFF	-	TRBV6-5	TRBJ1-1	-
TGTGCCAGCAAGTCAGAGAGGGAGACCCAGTACTTC	CASKSERETQYF	once	TRBV2	TRBJ2-5	-
TGTGCCAGCAGCTTTACAGGGGTGACGAACACTGAAGCTTTCTTT	CASSFTGVTNTEAFF	once	TRBV7-2	TRBJ1-1	TRBD1
TGTGCCAGCAGCTTAGTTGGAGGAGGGGGCGCGGTAGCTTTCTTT	CASSLVGGGGAVAFF	once	TRBV13	TRBJ1-1	TRBD1
TGTGCCAGCAGCCCAGGACAGGGGAGGTACGAGCAGTACTTC	CASSPGQGRYEQYF	-	TRBV9	TRBJ2-7	TRBD1
TGTGCCAGCAGTTACTCGACAGGGATGTACTATGGCTACACCTTC	CASSYSTGMYYGYTF	-	TRBV6-5	TRBJ1-2	TRBD1
TGTGCCAGCAGTTACGAACTCAATCAGCCCCAGCATTTT	CASSYELNQPQHF	-	TRBV12-3/TRBV12-4	TRBJ1-5	-
TGTGCCAGTAGTAGACAGGGGAACACTGAAGCTTTCTTT	CASSRQGNTEAFF	few	TRBV19	TRBJ1-1	TRBD1